This T cell receptor beta chain was identified in a study of blood T cell repertoires in COVID-19 (dated by TCRdb to 2018 to 2021). For the wider study: Samples from collaborators originated in the United States, Italy and Spain and spanned both the acute and convalescent phases of COVID-19. Where HLA class I and class II types were available, the types were taken from metadata supplied by the sample provider, not from assay-based typing. The material from the prospective study consisted of cDNA or gDNA derived from T cells, B-cell-depleted T cells, or PBMCs. The repertoires were released in a freely available public database intended as a resource for research on the immune response to SARS-CoV-2. The sample metadata nearly always contained a de-identified subject ID, COVID-19 status, age in years and sex. Subjects who had been exposed to COVID-19, were actively infected with it, or had recovered from it provided the deeply sampled blood TCRbeta repertoires that made up the dataset. The samples were drawn from two sources: the first 160 participants of the ongoing ImmuneRACE study, and fewer than 1,500 subjects contributed by 6 global collaborators.

V loses 4 bases at its end and J loses 4 bases; junction bases beyond the gene matches: 8. Inclusive of the bounding cysteine and phenylalanine, the CDR3 is 15 residues long. The read is trimmed to its CDR3 DNA, 45 bases read in frame from base 1. According to the germline V gene, CDR1 reads SGHDT and CDR2 reads YYEEEE. In the prospective study, participants were about 18 to 100 years old, resided in about two dozen geographic areas of the United States, and were enrolled through a virtual design. In the prospective study, participants were assigned to cohorts based on the clinical history participants reported in a screening survey and a study questionnaire. ImmuneRACE Cohort 3 recovered participants were defined by two consecutive negative NP/OP PCR tests, healthcare professional clearance, or symptom resolution. Each participant in the prospective study had whole blood, serum and a nasopharyngeal or oropharyngeal swab collected by mobile phlebotomists. Participants in the prospective study had the option to provide additional blood draws and questionnaires over a roughly 2-month period. Blood samples from the prospective study were shipped frozen or at room temperature prior to DNA extraction.

About this clone: It has no known antigen specificity. The input lacks base qualities; no much larger clone sits a single base away.

TCRbeta CDR3 regions were amplified from genomic DNA by means of the immunoSEQ Assay, a bias-controlled multiplex PCR. As for the original processing: Nucleated cell counts per sample were estimated from amplification of reference gene primers within the assay. To quantify the absolute abundance of each unique TCRbeta CDR3 rearrangement, sequence reads were collapsed and filtered. For each sample, productive Simpson clonality was calculated by taking the square root of Simpson's diversity index across productive rearrangements. In TCRdb, the immuneACCESS table is reduced to in-frame sequences with V and J assigned. These tables do not hold every clone; where another copy was compared, an unresolved V gene accounts for under half, and the others remain unexplained. D and trimming were read from the DNA, whereas the V and J calls and clone size are those reported in that table. Counted in this sample were fewer than 250,000 clones; 87% of them appeared once. The ten largest clones represent 11% of the sample.

What the work shows at the level of the full study, not this receptor alone: How much clinical and demographic metadata was included differed by source and by participant, and the metadata was provided uncurated.

The rearranged chain carries TRBV5-6 and TRBJ2-1, with TRBD2 matching 7 junction bases. Sequencing was performed on PBMCs or T cells enriched from blood (not recorded which). This TCR was recovered from a man aged 25-45 years who had recovered from COVID-19. The nucleotide sequence reads TGTGCCAGCAGCCCGGGACTACTCCTGTACAATGAGCAGTTCTTC. This is translated as CASSPGLLLYNEQFF.